The sequence of this TCR beta chain was determined in a study of T cells in Graves' hyperthyroidism and ophthalmopathy. The source material, RNA transcripts, was used to amplify TCR beta CDR3 regions. A first-round RT-PCR of the TCR CDR3 used the HTBI primer set. TCRdb re-called the multiplex PCR reads with MiXCR, one entry per CDR3 protein. Found here are about 49,000 distinct CDR3 sequences, less than 65% of them singletons; the top ten hold around a third. Per germline, CDR1 ENHRY and CDR2 SYGVKD. J gave up 6 bases and V 10 bases, and 13 bases lay outside the gene matches. The CDR3 sequence is 14 residues long.

This clonotype originated in a man aged 18 to 35 with Graves' hyperthyroidism. Specimen: peripheral blood or thyroid tissue (not recorded which). This chain connects TRBV10-3 to TRBJ2-3, with 7 bases matching TRBD2. CDR3 coding DNA: TGTGCCACAGAAGGGACTGGGGGGGAGGATACGCAGTATTTT. Protein product: CATEGTGGEDTQYF.